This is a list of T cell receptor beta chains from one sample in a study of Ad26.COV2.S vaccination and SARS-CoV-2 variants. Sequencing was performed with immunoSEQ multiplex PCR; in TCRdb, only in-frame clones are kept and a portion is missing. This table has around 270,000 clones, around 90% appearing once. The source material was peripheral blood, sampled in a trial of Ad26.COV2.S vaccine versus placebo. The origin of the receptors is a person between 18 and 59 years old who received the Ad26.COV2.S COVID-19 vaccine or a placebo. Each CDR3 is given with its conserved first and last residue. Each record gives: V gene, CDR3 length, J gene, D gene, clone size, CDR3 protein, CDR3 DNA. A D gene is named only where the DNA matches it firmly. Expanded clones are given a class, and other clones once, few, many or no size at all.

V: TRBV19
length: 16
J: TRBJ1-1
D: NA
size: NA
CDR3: CASSIKGGSSNTEAFF
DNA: TGTGCCAGTAGTATTAAGGGGGGCTCTTCGAACACTGAAGCTTTCTTT

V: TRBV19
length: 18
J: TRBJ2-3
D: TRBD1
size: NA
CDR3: CASTRRGPGQGAKDTQYF
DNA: TGTGCCAGTACCCGCAGGGGTCCGGGACAGGGGGCGAAGGATACGCAGTATTTT

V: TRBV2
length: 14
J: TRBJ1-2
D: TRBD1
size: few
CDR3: CASSETGVGYGYTF
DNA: TGTGCCAGCAGTGAAACAGGGGTCGGCTATGGCTACACCTTC

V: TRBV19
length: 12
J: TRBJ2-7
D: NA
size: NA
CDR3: CASTGPSYEQYF
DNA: TGTGCCAGTACGGGGCCCTCCTACGAGCAGTACTTC

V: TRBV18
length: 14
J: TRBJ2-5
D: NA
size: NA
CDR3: CASSPTEAQETQYF
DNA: TGTGCCAGCTCACCCACCGAAGCCCAAGAGACCCAGTACTTC

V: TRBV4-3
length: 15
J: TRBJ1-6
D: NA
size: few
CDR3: CASSQSRDFNSPLHF
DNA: TGCGCCAGCAGCCAATCTAGGGATTTCAATTCACCCCTCCACTTT

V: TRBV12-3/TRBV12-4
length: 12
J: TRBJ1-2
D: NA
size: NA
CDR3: CASSLSGAGYTF
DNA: TGTGCCAGCAGTTTATCCGGGGCCGGCTACACCTTC

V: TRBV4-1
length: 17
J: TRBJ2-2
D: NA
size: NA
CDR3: CASSQDWIRGNTGELFF
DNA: TGCGCCAGCAGCCAAGATTGGATAAGGGGAAACACCGGGGAGCTGTTTTTT

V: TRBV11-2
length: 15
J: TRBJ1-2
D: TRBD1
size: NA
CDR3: CASSFMAGGGYGYTF
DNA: TGTGCCAGCAGCTTCATGGCAGGGGGTGGCTATGGCTACACCTTC

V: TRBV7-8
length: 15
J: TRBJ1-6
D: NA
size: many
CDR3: CASSPDGRANSPLHF
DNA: TGTGCCAGCAGCCCGGATGGGAGGGCTAATTCACCCCTCCACTTT

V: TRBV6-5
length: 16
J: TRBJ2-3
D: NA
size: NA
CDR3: CASSYVGLSKTDTQYF
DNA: TGTGCCAGCAGTTACGTGGGACTCTCTAAGACAGATACGCAGTATTTT

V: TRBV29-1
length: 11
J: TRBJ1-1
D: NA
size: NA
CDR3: CSVVTGTEAFF
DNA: TGCAGCGTTGTAACGGGGACTGAAGCTTTCTTT

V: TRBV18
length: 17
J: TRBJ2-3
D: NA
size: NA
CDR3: CASSPAPTAVSTDTQYF
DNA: TGTGCCAGCTCCCCCGCCCCTACAGCCGTGAGCACAGATACGCAGTATTTT

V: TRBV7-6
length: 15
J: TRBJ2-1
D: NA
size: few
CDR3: CASSSSGPSYNEQFF
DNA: TGTGCCAGCAGCTCGAGCGGTCCGTCCTACAATGAGCAGTTCTTC

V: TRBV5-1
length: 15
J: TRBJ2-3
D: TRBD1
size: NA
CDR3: CASSWGQGSTDTQYF
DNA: TGCGCCAGCAGCTGGGGACAGGGAAGCACAGATACGCAGTATTTT

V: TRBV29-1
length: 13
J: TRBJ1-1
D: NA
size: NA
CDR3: CSVQFLNQGEAFF
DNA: TGCAGCGTTCAATTCCTTAATCAGGGGGAAGCTTTCTTT

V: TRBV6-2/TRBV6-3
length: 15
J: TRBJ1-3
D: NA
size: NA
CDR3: CASSSRQGSGNTIYF
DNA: TGTGCCAGCAGTTCCCGCCAAGGCTCTGGAAACACCATATATTTT

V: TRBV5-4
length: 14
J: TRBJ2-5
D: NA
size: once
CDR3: CASSLQSPGETQYF
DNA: TGTGCCAGCAGCTTACAGTCCCCGGGTGAGACCCAGTACTTC

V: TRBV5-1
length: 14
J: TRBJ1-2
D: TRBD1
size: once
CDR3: CASSLTGDVYGYTF
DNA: TGCGCCAGCAGCTTGACAGGGGACGTCTATGGCTACACCTTC

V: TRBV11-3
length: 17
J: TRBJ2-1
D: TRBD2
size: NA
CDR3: CASSSRVGLAGYNEQFF
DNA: TGTGCCAGCAGCTCCCGGGTAGGACTAGCGGGTTACAATGAGCAGTTCTTC

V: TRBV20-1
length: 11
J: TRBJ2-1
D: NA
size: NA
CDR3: CSARGYNEQFF
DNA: TGCAGTGCTAGGGGCTACAATGAGCAGTTCTTC

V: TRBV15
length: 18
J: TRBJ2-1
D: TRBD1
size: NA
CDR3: CATGRHKITGGPLHEQFF
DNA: TGTGCCACCGGCAGACACAAGATTACAGGGGGCCCTTTGCATGAGCAGTTCTTC

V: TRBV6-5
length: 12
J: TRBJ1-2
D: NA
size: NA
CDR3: CASMGASYGYTF
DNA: TGTGCCAGCATGGGGGCTTCCTATGGCTACACCTTC

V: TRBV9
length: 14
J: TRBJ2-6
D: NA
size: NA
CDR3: CASSVEPGANVLTF
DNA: TGTGCCAGCAGCGTAGAACCTGGGGCCAACGTCCTGACTTTC

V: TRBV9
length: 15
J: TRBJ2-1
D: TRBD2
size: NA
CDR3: CASSVGLASYNEQFF
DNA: TGTGCCAGCAGCGTCGGACTAGCGTCCTACAATGAGCAGTTCTTC

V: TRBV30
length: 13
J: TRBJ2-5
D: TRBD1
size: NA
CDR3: CAWAGRGRETQYF
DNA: TGTGCCTGGGCCGGCAGGGGGAGAGAGACCCAGTACTTC

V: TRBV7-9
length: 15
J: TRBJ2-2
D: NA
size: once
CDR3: CASSLVSGRPGELFF
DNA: TGTGCCAGCAGCTTAGTCTCGGGCCGGCCCGGGGAGCTGTTTTTT

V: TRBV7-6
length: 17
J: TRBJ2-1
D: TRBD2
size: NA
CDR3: CASSLGSSGSSYNEQFF
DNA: TGTGCCAGCAGCTTAGGGAGTAGCGGGAGCTCCTACAATGAGCAGTTCTTC

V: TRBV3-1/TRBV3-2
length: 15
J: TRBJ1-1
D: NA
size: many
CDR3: CASSQGTTGSTEAFF
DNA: TGTGCCAGCAGCCAAGGGACTACAGGGTCCACTGAAGCTTTCTTT

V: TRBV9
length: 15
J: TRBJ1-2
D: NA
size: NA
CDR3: CASSVGEGPYYGYTF
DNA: TGTGCCAGCAGCGTAGGAGAAGGGCCCTACTATGGCTACACCTTC

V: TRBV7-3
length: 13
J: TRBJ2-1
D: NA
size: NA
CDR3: CASSPTGSSEQFF
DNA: TGTGCCAGCAGCCCGACCGGGTCCAGTGAGCAGTTCTTC

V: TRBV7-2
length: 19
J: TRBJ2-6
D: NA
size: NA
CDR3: CASTIVPGLKNSGANVLTF
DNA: TGTGCCAGCACAATCGTTCCGGGACTCAAAAACTCTGGGGCCAACGTCCTGACTTTC

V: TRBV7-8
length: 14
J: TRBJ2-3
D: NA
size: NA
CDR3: CASSSGLGQVTQYF
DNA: TGTGCCAGCAGCTCTGGGTTAGGACAAGTAACGCAGTATTTT

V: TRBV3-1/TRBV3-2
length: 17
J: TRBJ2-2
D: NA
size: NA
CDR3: CASSPPRPGTNTGELFF
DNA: TGTGCCAGCAGCCCACCTCGCCCAGGGACGAACACCGGGGAGCTGTTTTTT

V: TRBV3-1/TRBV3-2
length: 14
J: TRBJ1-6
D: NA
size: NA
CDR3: CASREGTTASPLHF
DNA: TGTGCCAGCAGGGAGGGCACCACAGCTTCACCCCTCCACTTT

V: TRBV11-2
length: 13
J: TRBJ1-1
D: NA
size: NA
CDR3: CASSLRRGTEAFF
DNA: TGTGCCAGCAGCTTGCGTAGGGGAACTGAAGCTTTCTTT

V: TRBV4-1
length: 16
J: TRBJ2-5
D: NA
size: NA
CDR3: CASSRGSGGAFETQYF
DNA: TGCGCCAGCAGCCGGGGGAGTGGGGGGGCCTTTGAGACCCAGTACTTC

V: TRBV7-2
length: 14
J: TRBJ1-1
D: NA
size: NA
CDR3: CASSLAGINTEAFF
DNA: TGTGCCAGCAGCTTAGCTGGAATAAACACTGAAGCTTTCTTT

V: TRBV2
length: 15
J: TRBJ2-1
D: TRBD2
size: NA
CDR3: CASRLSGGRYNEQFF
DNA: TGTGCCAGCAGGCTTAGCGGGGGCCGTTACAATGAGCAGTTCTTC

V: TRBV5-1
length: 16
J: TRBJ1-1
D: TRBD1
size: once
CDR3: CASSGTGGVIGTEAFF
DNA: TGCGCCAGCAGTGGGACAGGGGGAGTTATCGGCACTGAAGCTTTCTTT

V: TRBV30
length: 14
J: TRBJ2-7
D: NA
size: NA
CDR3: CAWSITNPLNEQYF
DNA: TGTGCCTGGAGTATCACAAACCCTTTGAATGAGCAGTACTTC

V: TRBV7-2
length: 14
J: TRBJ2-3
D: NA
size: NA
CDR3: CASSQGLTTDTQYF
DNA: TGTGCCAGCAGCCAGGGCCTTACCACAGATACGCAGTATTTT

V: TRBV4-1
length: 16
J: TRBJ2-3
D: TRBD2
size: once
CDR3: CASSLLTLAGTDTQYF
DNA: TGCGCCAGCAGCCTTCTGACGCTAGCGGGCACAGATACGCAGTATTTT